This TCR beta chain was sequenced in a study of shared clonotypes between healthy human individuals. Study information: CD4 naive and CD4 memory each took three plates per donor, while CD8 naive took two and CD8 memory one.

This clone was recorded once. Deep level was the assay's run setting. Every immunoSEQ plate was one replicate of a subset's evenly spread DNA. An approximately 210 ng quantity of DNA, tens of thousands of T cell genomes, went into the sorted-subset replicate PCRs. Only in-frame clones appear in the TCRdb table, and some are missing; sequencing was by immunoSEQ multiplex PCR. The table lists 550,000 to 850,000 clones, roughly 72% of them singletons, with approximately 2% in the top ten. The sequence was collected from a woman in her twenties or thirties in good health. Sequencing was carried out using memory CD4+ T cells sorted from blood. The sample's subset: CD45RA-negative fraction.

CDR3 region: CASSPGQPLSSYEQYF. CDR3 DNA: TGCGCCAGCAGCCCCGGACAGCCGTTGTCATCCTACGAGCAGTACTTC. The rearrangement links TRBV5-1 to TRBJ2-7, with D perhaps TRBD1 (6 bases). Germline V gene data show CDR1 as SGHRS and CDR2 as YFSETQ. V was clipped by 4 bases and J by 1 base, with 18 bases between them. CDR3 size: 16 residues.